This paragraph reports one T cell receptor beta chain. Its antigen is unidentified. TCRdb's copy holds only in-frame clones and misses some; the assay was immunoSEQ multiplex PCR. This sample has around 20,000 clones; roughly three quarters occur once, and the top ten carry roughly 2.8%. These data originate in a study of neoadjuvant anti-PD-1 for oral cavity cancer. Findings and caveats of the study: PBMC Gini-index clonality exceeded responders' in non-responders post-nivolumab.

Patients had newly diagnosed, untreated stage II-IVA oral cavity squamous cell carcinoma. Analysis of PBMCs was direct, with no culture step. There are 15 residues in the CDR3. J gave up 1 base and V 4 bases, and 3 bases lay outside the gene matches. Per the germline V gene, CDR1 is SGHDT and CDR2 is YYEEEE. This sequence originates from a person between 40 and 80 years old with oral cavity squamous cell carcinoma. The material sequenced was PBMCs, taken before nivolumab (anti-PD-1) treatment. The gene calls are TRBV5-6 and TRBJ2-7, with TRBD2 identical over 12 bases. The CDR3 DNA sequence: TGTGCCAGCAGCATAGGACTAGCGGGGTCCTACGAGCAGTACTTC. Its protein product is CASSIGLAGSYEQYF.